These 6 T cell receptor beta chains originate from one sample sequenced in a study of blood T cell repertoires in COVID-19. Clones were read by immunoSEQ multiplex PCR, and TCRdb kept only the in-frame ones, dropping some. This repertoire shows some 350,000 clones, 75% to 90% found once; its top ten account for roughly 0.99%. The source material was PBMCs or T cells enriched from blood (not recorded which). These receptors originate from a man younger than 35 who had recovered from COVID-19.

V usage is TRBV3-1 (or the pseudogene TRBV3-2) and J usage is TRBJ1-5; 7 positions match TRBD1. The J segment lost 2 bases and the V segment lost 3 bases, leaving 1 base of the junction unmatched. This CDR3 is 14 amino acids long. Germline CDR1 is LGHDT and CDR2 is YNNKEL (reference sequence). The CDR3 sequence: CASSQTGRNQPQHF. DNA for the CDR3: TGTGCCAGCAGCCAGACAGGGCGCAATCAGCCCCAGCATTTT.

This clone was found a few times. The same CDR3 also results from other DNA sequences found in this sample. The rearrangement uses TRBV2 and TRBJ1-5, with D perhaps TRBD1 (5 bases). Germline V lookup: CDR1 SNHLY, CDR2 FYNNEI. This CDR3 contains 14 residues. V lost 2 bases, J lost 2 bases, and 7 bases lay in between. The CDR3 DNA reads as TGTGCCAGCAGTGAAAGGGGTGGCAATCAGCCCCAGCATTTT. This encodes CASSERGGNQPQHF.

The chain employs TRBV6-6 and TRBJ2-3; the D is unclear. Trimming shortened V by 2 bases and J by 1 base, and 10 bases separated the two germline ends. This CDR3 comprises 15 residues. Germline CDR1 and CDR2: MNHNY and SVGAGI (reference sequence). In DNA, the CDR3 is TGTGCCAGCAGTTACGCGAGGCCCGGCACAGATACGCAGTATTTT. Protein sequence: CASSYARPGTDTQYF.

J is TRBJ2-4 and V is TRBV18, with D possibly matching TRBD2 (6 bases). V gave up 4 bases and J gave up 1 base, with 11 bases separating them. Germline V gene lookup returns CDR1 KGHSH and CDR2 LQKENI. The CDR3 contains 15 residues. CDR3 DNA: TGTGCCAGCTCACTATCCCGGGAGGCCAAAAACATTCAGTACTTC. Its protein product is CASSLSREAKNIQYF.

The rearrangement links TRBV2 to TRBJ2-2; D is unresolved. The germline gives CDR1 SNHLY, CDR2 FYNNEI. The CDR3 spans 13 residues. With 2 bases removed from V and 5 bases from J, the gap between germline ends came to 6 bases. The CDR3: CASSESLTGELFF. DNA of the CDR3: TGTGCCAGCAGTGAATCTCTGACCGGGGAGCTGTTTTTT. Full variable domain (outside the CDR3, taken from reference TRBV2 and TRBJ2-2): EPEVTQTPSHQVTQMGQEVILRCVPISNHLYFYWYRQILGQKVEFLVSFYNNEISEKSEIFDDQFSVERPDGSNFTLKIRSTKLEDSAMYFCASSESLTGELFFGEGSRLTVL.

The J gene is TRBJ2-7, the V gene TRBV5-1; 7 nucleotides match TRBD1. Trimming at V came to 0 bases and at J to 4 bases, leaving 4 bases not matched to a gene. The CDR3 totals 14 residues. Looked up from germline, CDR1 is SGHRS and CDR2 is YFSETQ. In nucleotides, the CDR3 is TGCGCCAGCAGCTTGGATGGACAGGTTTACGAGCAGTACTTC. Encoded protein: CASSLDGQVYEQYF. Together with reference TRBV5-1 and TRBJ2-7, the CDR3 gives the full variable domain: KAGVTQTPRYLIKTRGQQVTLSCSPISGHRSVSWYQQTPGQGLQFLFEYFSETQRNKGNFPGRFSGRQFSNSRSEMNVSTLELGDSALYLCASSLDGQVYEQYFGPGTRLTVT.